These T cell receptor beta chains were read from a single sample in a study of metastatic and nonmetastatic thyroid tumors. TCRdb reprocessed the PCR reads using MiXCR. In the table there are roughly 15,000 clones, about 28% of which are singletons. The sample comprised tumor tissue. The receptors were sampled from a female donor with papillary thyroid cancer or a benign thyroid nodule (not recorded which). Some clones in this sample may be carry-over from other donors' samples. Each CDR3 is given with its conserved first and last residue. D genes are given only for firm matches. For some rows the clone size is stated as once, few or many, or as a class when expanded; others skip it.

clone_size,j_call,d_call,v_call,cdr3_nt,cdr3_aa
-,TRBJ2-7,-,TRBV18,TGTGCCAGCTCACCAGATTACGAGCAGTACTTC,CASSPDYEQYF
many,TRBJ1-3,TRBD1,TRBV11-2,TGTGCCAGCAGCCCCCGGGACAGCGGAAACACCATATATTTT,CASSPRDSGNTIYF
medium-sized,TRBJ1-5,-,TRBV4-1,TGCGCCAGCAGCCAAGATCAAAGGAGGGTTGGAAATCAGCCCCAGCATTTT,CASSQDQRRVGNQPQHF
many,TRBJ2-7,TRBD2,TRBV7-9,TGTGCCAGCAGCGCGAGCGGGAGCTCCTACGAGCAGTACTTC,CASSASGSSYEQYF
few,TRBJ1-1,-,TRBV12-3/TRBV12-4,TGTGCCAGCAGTTTGGTAGGGGGGACTGAAGCTTTCTTT,CASSLVGGTEAFF
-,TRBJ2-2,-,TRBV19,TGTGCCAGTAGTATCCTCAGGACCGGGGAGCTGTTTTTT,CASSILRTGELFF
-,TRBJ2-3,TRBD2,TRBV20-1,TGCAGTGCTAGAGACTCAAAACGGCTAGCGGGAGCTCCGCAGTATTTT,CSARDSKRLAGAPQYF
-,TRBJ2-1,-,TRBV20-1,TGCAGTGCTAGAGAAGCAGGGGCCCACAATGAGCAGTTCTTC,CSAREAGAHNEQFF
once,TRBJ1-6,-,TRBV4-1,TGCGCCAGCAGCACATCCCTCCGCCGTAAGGGTTCCTATAATTCACCCCTCCACTTT,CASSTSLRRKGSYNSPLHF
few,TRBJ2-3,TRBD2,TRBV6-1,TGTGCCAGCAGTGAATACGGGAACGGGAGGGCCGTAGATACGCAGTATTTT,CASSEYGNGRAVDTQYF
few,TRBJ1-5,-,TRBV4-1,TGCGCCAGCAGCCAAGATTCCGGGATGTGTCAGCCCCAGCATTTT,CASSQDSGMCQPQHF
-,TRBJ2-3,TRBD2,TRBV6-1,TGTGCCAGCAGTGAAGCGATCGGGACTATCGGGTCGAGGACGGATTTT,CASSEAIGTIGSRTDF
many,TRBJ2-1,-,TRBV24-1,TGTGCCACCAGTGATTTGCTGGGCGGGATAAGGTACAATGAGCAGTTCTTC,CATSDLLGGIRYNEQFF
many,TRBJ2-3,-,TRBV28,TGTGCCAGCAGTTTGATGGGAGATACGCAGTATTTT,CASSLMGDTQYF
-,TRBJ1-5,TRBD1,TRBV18,TGTGCCAGCTCACGTAACAGGGGTCATCAGCCCCAGCATTTT,CASSRNRGHQPQHF
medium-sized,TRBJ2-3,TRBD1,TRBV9,TGTGCCAGCAGCGTAGCTCAGGGACAGGGGACAGATACGCAGTATTTT,CASSVAQGQGTDTQYF
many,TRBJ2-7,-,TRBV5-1,TGCGCCAGCAGCTTCTCCCAGAACTACGAGCAGTACTTC,CASSFSQNYEQYF
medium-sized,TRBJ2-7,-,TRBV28,TGTGCCAGCAGTTTTCAGGGCTTTCTTCACTACACCGACTACGAGCAGTACTTC,CASSFQGFLHYTDYEQYF
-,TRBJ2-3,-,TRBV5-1,TGCGCTAGCAGCTTGGTGGCAGGTGGCAAGAGCACAGATACGCAGTATTTT,CASSLVAGGKSTDTQYF
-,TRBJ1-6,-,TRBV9,TGTGCCAGCAGCGTAGGGGGACCCAGGAGCTCCTATAATTCACCCCTCCACTTT,CASSVGGPRSSYNSPLHF
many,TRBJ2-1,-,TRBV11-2,TGTGCCAGCAGCCCCCCGGCCTCCTACAATGAGCAGTTCTTC,CASSPPASYNEQFF
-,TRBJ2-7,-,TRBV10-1,TGCGCCAGCTACATCAGAAGGGGAAGCTCCTACGAGCAGTACTTC,CASYIRRGSSYEQYF
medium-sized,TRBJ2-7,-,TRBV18,TGTGCCAGCTCACCAGGGCAGGACGGCTACGAGCAGTACTTC,CASSPGQDGYEQYF
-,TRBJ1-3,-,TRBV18,TGTGCCAGCTCACCACGCCAGGGTGGTGGAAACACCATATATTTT,CASSPRQGGGNTIYF
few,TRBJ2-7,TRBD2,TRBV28,TGTGCCAGCAGTTTGGGGGGGAAACCCCCTTCCTTC,CASSLGGKPPSF
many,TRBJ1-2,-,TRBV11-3,TGTGCCAGCAGTCCCGGGGCCAACTATGGCTACACCTTC,CASSPGANYGYTF
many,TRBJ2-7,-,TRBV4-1,TGCGCCAGCAGCCAGGCGGGGTGGCACGACGAGCAGTACTTC,CASSQAGWHDEQYF
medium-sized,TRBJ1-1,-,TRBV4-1,TGCGCCAGCAGCCCGCGGGAAGCCCTTCCGAACACTGAAGCTTTCTTT,CASSPREALPNTEAFF
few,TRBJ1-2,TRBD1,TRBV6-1,TGTGACAGCGCCTCAGGGGGAAACTATGGATACACCTTC,CDSASGGNYGYTF
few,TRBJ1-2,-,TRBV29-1,TGCAGCGTTGGACAGTCGAACTATGGCTACACCTTC,CSVGQSNYGYTF
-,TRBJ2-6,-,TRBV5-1,TGCGCCAGCAGCTGGGACGGCGGCTGGGCCAACGTCCTGACTTTC,CASSWDGGWANVLTF
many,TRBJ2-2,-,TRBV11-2,TGTGCCAGCAGCTTAATGCCCGGGGCTACCGGGGAGCTGTTTTTT,CASSLMPGATGELFF
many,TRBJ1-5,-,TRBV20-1,TGCAGTGCTCCCCAGCCTAATAGCAATCAGCCCCAGCATTTT,CSAPQPNSNQPQHF
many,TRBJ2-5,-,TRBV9,TGTGCCAGCAGCGTAGGAGGCCAAGAGACCCAGTACTTC,CASSVGGQETQYF
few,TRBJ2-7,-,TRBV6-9,TGCGCTATCAGTCCTATCGGGCCTTCCTACGAGCAGTACTTC,CAISPIGPSYEQYF
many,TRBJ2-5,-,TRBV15,TGTGCCACCAGCAGGGCTTTAGTACACCAAGAGACCCAGTACTTC,CATSRALVHQETQYF
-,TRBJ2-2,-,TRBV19,TGTGCCAGTAGATATTTCTCCGGGGAGCTGTTTTTT,CASRYFSGELFF
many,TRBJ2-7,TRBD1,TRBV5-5,TGTGCCAGCAGCGTGCCGGGACAGGGACCCGAGCAGTACTTC,CASSVPGQGPEQYF
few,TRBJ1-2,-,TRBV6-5,TGTGCCAGCAGTTACTCGACGGTTGGTGCTGACTACACCTTC,CASSYSTVGADYTF